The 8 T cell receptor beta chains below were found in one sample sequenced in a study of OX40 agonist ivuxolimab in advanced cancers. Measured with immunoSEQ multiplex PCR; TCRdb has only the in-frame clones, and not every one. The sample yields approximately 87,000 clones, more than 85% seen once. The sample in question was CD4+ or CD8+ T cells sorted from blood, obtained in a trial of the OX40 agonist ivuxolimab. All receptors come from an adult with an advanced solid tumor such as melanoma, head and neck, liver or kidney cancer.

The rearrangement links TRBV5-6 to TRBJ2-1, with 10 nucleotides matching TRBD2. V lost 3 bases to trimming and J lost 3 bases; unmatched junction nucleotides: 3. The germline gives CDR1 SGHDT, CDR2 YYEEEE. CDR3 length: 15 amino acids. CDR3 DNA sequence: TGTGCCAGCAGCTGGAGGACTAGCGGCTACAATGAGCAGTTCTTC. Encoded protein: CASSWRTSGYNEQFF. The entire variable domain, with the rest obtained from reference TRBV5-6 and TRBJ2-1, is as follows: DAGVTQSPTHLIKTRGQQVTLRCSPKSGHDTVSWYQQALGQGPQFIFQYYEEEERQRGNFPDRFSGHQFPNYSSELNVNALLLGDSALYLCASSWRTSGYNEQFFGPGTRLTVL.

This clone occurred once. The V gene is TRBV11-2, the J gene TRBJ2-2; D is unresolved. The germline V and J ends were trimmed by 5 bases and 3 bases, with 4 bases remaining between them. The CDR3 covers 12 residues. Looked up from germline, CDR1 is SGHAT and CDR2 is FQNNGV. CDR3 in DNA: TGTGCCAGCAGCCATCACACCGGGGAGCTGTTTTTT. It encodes CASSHHTGELFF.

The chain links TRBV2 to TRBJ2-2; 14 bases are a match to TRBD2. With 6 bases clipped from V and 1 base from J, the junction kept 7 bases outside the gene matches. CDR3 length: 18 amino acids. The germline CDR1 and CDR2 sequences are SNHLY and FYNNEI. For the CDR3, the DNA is TGTGCCAGCAGCGGACTAGCGGGGGGAACCTTGAACACCGGGGAGCTGTTTTTT. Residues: CASSGLAGGTLNTGELFF.

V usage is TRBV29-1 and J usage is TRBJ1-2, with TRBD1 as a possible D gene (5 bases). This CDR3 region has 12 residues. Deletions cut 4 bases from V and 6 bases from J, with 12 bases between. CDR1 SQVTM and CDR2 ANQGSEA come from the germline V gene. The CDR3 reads CSVVRGSDGYTF. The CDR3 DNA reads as TGCAGCGTTGTTCGGGGGAGCGATGGCTACACCTTC.

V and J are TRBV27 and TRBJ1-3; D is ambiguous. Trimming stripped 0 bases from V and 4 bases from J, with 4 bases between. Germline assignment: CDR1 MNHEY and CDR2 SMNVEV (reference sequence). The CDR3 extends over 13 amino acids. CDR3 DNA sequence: TGTGCCAGCAGTTTATCGGGAGGAAACACCATATATTTT. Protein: CASSLSGGNTIYF.

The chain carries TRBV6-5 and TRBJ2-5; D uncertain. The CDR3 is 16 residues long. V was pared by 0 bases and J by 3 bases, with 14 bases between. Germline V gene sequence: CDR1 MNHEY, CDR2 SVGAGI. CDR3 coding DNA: TGTGCCAGCAGTTACTCGACCCGGAATGAAAAAGAGACCCAGTACTTC. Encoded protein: CASSYSTRNEKETQYF.

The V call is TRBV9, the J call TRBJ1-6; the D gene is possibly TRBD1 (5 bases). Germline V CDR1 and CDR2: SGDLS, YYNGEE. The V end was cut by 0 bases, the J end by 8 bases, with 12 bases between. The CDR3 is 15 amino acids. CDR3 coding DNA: TGTGCCAGCAGCGTAGAGGCAGGGCCGGATTCACCCCTCCACTTT. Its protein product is CASSVEAGPDSPLHF.

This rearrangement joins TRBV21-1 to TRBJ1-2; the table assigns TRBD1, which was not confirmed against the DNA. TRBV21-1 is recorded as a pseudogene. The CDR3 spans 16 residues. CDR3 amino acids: CASSKITADRYYGYTF. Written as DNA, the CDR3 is TGTGCCAGCAGCAAAATTACCGCGGACAGATACTATGGCTACACCTTC.